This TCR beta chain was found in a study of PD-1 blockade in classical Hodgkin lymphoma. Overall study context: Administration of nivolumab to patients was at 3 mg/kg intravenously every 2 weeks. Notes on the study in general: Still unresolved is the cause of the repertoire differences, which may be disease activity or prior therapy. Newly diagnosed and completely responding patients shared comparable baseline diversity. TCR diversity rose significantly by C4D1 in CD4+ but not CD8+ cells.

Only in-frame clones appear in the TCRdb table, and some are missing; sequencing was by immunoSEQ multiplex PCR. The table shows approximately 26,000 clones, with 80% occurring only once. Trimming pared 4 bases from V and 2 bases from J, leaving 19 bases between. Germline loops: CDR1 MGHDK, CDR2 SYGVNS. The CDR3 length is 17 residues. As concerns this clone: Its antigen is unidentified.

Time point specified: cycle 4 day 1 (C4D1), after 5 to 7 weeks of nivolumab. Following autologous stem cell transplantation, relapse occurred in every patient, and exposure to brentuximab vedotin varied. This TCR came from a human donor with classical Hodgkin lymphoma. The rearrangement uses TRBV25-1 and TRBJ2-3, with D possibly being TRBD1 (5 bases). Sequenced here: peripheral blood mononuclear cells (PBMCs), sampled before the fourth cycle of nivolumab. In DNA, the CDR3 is TGTGCCAGCAGTGGGTCAGGGCGGACGGAATCCACAGATACGCAGTATTTT. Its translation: CASSGSGRTESTDTQYF.